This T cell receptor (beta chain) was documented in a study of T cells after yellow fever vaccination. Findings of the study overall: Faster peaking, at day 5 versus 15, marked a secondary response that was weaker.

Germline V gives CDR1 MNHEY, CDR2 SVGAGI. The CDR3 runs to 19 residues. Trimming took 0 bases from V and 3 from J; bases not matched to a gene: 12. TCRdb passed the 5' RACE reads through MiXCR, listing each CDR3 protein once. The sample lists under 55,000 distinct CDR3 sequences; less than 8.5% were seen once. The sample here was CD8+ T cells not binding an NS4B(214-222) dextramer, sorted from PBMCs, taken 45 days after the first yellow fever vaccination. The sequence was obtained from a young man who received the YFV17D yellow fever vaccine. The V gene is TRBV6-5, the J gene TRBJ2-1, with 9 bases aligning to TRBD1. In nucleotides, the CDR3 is TGTGCCAGCAGTTACTCGTATCCACCGGGACAGGGAAACTACAATGAGCAGTTCTTC. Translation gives CASSYSYPPGQGNYNEQFF.